What follows are 18 T cell receptor beta chains derived from one specimen sequenced in a study of shared clonotypes between healthy human individuals. The repertoire was sequenced with immunoSEQ multiplex PCR; TCRdb's copy has only in-frame clones and lacks some. The sample holds a few hundred thousand clones, about 97% seen once. Input material: naive CD4+ T cells sorted from blood. Subset in this sample: CD45RA+ positively selected. The receptors originated from a young woman in good health.

The chain couples TRBV19 to TRBJ2-2, with 12 bases fitting TRBD2. V gave up 4 bases and J gave up 4 bases; unmatched junction bases: 7. The CDR3 contains 17 residues. Germline values: CDR1 LNHDA, CDR2 SQIVND (reference sequence). In DNA form, the CDR3 reads TGTGCCAGTAGTAGCCGACTAGCGGGAGCGGTCACCGGGGAGCTGTTTTTT. Translation: CASSSRLAGAVTGELFF.

The J gene is TRBJ2-2, the V gene TRBV28, with 9 bases that match TRBD2. V was clipped by 6 bases and J by 1 base; unmatched bases: 18. Germline CDR1 MDHEN, CDR2 SYDVKM. This CDR3 has 20 residues. CDR3 sequence (DNA): TGTGCCAGCAGACACATCCCCCTAGCGGGGCTCCCCTTGAACACCGGGGAGCTGTTTTTT. Translated: CASRHIPLAGLPLNTGELFF.

The chain uses TRBV6-1 and TRBJ1-5, with D perhaps matching TRBD1 (5 bases). This CDR3 comprises 16 residues. CDR1 is MNHNS and CDR2 is SASEGT in the germline V gene. Trimming took off 4 bases at V and 6 bases at J, with 19 bases between the two ends. The CDR3 region has the DNA TGTGCCAGCAGTGTAGTCGTCATGGGGGTGGGTCAGCCCCAGCATTTT. This codes for CASSVVVMGVGQPQHF.

The chain recombines TRBV10-2 with TRBJ2-3, with D perhaps assigned TRBD1 or TRBD2 (6 bases each). From germline, CDR1 is WSHSY and CDR2 SAAADI. This CDR3 has 14 residues. Trimming shortened V by 10 bases and J by 2 bases, and 16 bases separated the two germline ends. Here the CDR3 DNA reads TGCGCCACCGCTCGGGGGCAGGTCACAGATACGCAGTATTTT. Its protein is CATARGQVTDTQYF.

The V gene is TRBV6-1, the J gene TRBJ2-7, with unresolved D. The CDR3 is 15 amino acids. Germline CDR1 and CDR2: MNHNS and SASEGT. V was cut by 1 base and J by 2 bases, with 12 bases left in between. CDR3 nucleotides: TGTGCCAGCAGTGAAGGGGTCGACTTCACCTACGAGCAGTACTTC. Translation gives CASSEGVDFTYEQYF.

This clone has only one observation. The V gene is TRBV19, the J gene TRBJ1-1; D is uncertain. V was shortened by 9 bases and J by 2 bases, with 7 bases between the two germline ends. The CDR3 has 11 residues. Per germline, CDR1 LNHDA and CDR2 SQIVND (reference sequence). The CDR3 loop is CASQFNTEAFF. The CDR3, as DNA: TGTGCCAGCCAATTTAACACTGAAGCTTTCTTT. Supplemented by reference TRBV19 and TRBJ1-1, the full variable domain reads DGGITQSPKYLFRKEGQNVTLSCEQNLNHDAMYWYRQDPGQGLRLIYYSQIVNDFQKGDIAEGYSVSREKKESFPLTVTSAQKNPTAFYLCASQFNTEAFFGQGTRLTVV.

The chain joins TRBV29-1 to TRBJ2-7; D may be TRBD1 (6 bases). Germline V gene data show CDR1 as SQVTM and CDR2 as ANQGSEA. CDR3 length equals 13 residues. Trimming removed 4 bases at V and 3 bases at J, with 13 bases between. The CDR3 coding sequence is TGCAGCGTTGGGGGGACATATAACTACGAGCAGTACTTC. Its protein product is CSVGGTYNYEQYF.

This clone was recorded only once. The genes are TRBV19 and TRBJ1-1; 8 positions agree with TRBD1. With 6 bases clipped from V and 4 bases from J, the junction kept 16 bases outside the gene matches. The CDR3 loop spans 17 amino acids. The germline gives CDR1 LNHDA, CDR2 SQIVND (reference sequence). This chain's CDR3 is CASRASRTGIAGTEAFF. DNA for the CDR3: TGTGCCAGTAGGGCCTCCAGGACAGGGATCGCAGGCACTGAAGCTTTCTTT.

As for this clone: At the DNA level, this CDR3 is encoded by other sequences in the same sample as well. The chain couples TRBV28 to TRBJ1-5; 8 positions match TRBD1. Germline lookup yields CDR1 MDHEN and CDR2 SYDVKM. This CDR3 has 14 amino acids. J lost 7 bases, V lost 4 bases, and 6 bases had no gene match. The CDR3 protein is CASSSGQGGQPQHF. The CDR3 DNA follows: TGTGCCAGCAGTTCAGGACAGGGTGGCCAGCCCCAGCATTTT.

This clone was seen just once. The gene calls are TRBV19 and TRBJ2-5; the D gene could be TRBD1 or TRBD2 (5 bases each). Trimming shortened V by 0 bases and J by 5 bases, and 19 bases separated the two germline ends. The CDR3 runs 17 residues. The V gene's germline CDR1 is LNHDA and CDR2 SQIVND (reference sequence). The CDR3 sequence is CASSIDTPTAGSETQYF. The CDR3 DNA follows: TGTGCCAGTAGTATAGATACCCCTACGGCAGGGAGTGAGACCCAGTACTTC.

The V call is TRBV28, the J call TRBJ2-7, with 12 bases lining up with TRBD2. The CDR3 is 13 residues long. V shed 11 bases and J 4 bases; nucleotides not matched to a gene: 6. From germline, CDR1 is MDHEN and CDR2 SYDVKM. The chain's CDR3 is CAAMTSGRYEQYF. The CDR3 region has the DNA TGTGCCGCAATGACTAGCGGGAGATACGAGCAGTACTTC. The complete variable domain, with remaining parts taken from reference TRBV28 and TRBJ2-7, reads DVKVTQSSRYLVKRTGEKVFLECVQDMDHENMFWYRQDPGLGLRLIYFSYDVKMKEKGDIPEGYSVSREKKERFSLILESASTNQTSMYLCAAMTSGRYEQYFGPGTRLTVT.

V gene TRBV5-6 combines with J gene TRBJ2-3, with D possibly TRBD1 on 6 matching bases. Trimming removed 1 base from V and 5 bases from J, with 17 bases in between. The germline gives CDR1 SGHDT, CDR2 YYEEEE. The CDR3 runs 16 residues. The CDR3 loop reads CASSLYGQGPGDTQYF. The CDR3 nucleotides are TGTGCCAGCAGCTTGTACGGCCAGGGGCCCGGAGATACGCAGTATTTT.

The rearrangement links TRBV6-1 to TRBJ2-7, with 8 positions matching TRBD1. J lost 4 bases, V lost 8 bases, and 4 bases had no gene match. CDR1 MNHNS and CDR2 SASEGT come from the germline V gene. The CDR3 is 12 residues long. As DNA, the CDR3 is TGTGCCAGCGGCACAGGGGGTTACGAGCAGTACTTC. It is translated as CASGTGGYEQYF.

This chain joins TRBV10-2 and TRBJ1-3; tentative D call: TRBD1 (6 bases). Trimming stripped 0 bases from V and 0 bases from J, with 18 bases between. The CDR3 sequence is 19 residues long. Germline V lookup: CDR1 WSHSY, CDR2 SAAADI. The CDR3 nucleotides are TGCGCCAGCAGTGAGTCGAGAGAAGGGGGACCGCGCTCTGGAAACACCATATATTTT. Protein product: CASSESREGGPRSGNTIYF.

This chain joins TRBV19 and TRBJ2-7, with TRBD2 matching over 9 bases. From germline, CDR1 is LNHDA and CDR2 SQIVND (reference sequence). Trimming cost V 7 bases and J 10 bases; bases outside gene matches: 20. The CDR3 loop spans 16 amino acids. The CDR3 DNA reads TGTGCCAGTAAAGACCGGGGTAGCGGGGGCCTCAGCCCTCAGTACTTC. The encoded protein is CASKDRGSGGLSPQYF.

The rearrangement links TRBV28 to TRBJ2-1, with TRBD2 matching over 10 bases. The CDR3 runs to 16 residues. Trimming removed 6 bases from V and 5 bases from J; junction bases left unmatched: 10. Germline V lookup: CDR1 MDHEN, CDR2 SYDVKM. The CDR3 DNA reads as TGTGCCAGCAGAACCCCAGCGGGAGGGCCCCACAATGAGCAGTTCTTC. Protein: CASRTPAGGPHNEQFF.

This rearrangement joins TRBV14 to TRBJ1-1, with D possibly TRBD1 on 5 matching bases. CDR3 length equals 15 residues. Germline V gene data show CDR1 as SGHDN and CDR2 as FVKESK. The V and J ends lost 4 bases and 2 bases respectively, with 14 bases between them. The CDR3 reads CASSPQPGSNTEAFF. In nucleotides, the CDR3 is TGTGCCAGCAGCCCCCAACCAGGGAGCAACACTGAAGCTTTCTTT. Supplemented by reference TRBV14 and TRBJ1-1, the full variable domain reads EAGVTQFPSHSVIEKGQTVTLRCDPISGHDNLYWYRRVMGKEIKFLLHFVKESKQDESGMPNNRFLAERTGGTYSTLKVQPAELEDSGVYFCASSPQPGSNTEAFFGQGTRLTVV.

The J gene is TRBJ1-5, the V gene TRBV28; 7 bases line up with TRBD1. Trimming at V came to 3 bases and at J to 5 bases, leaving 4 bases not matched to a gene. The CDR3 runs to 14 residues. CDR1 is MDHEN, CDR2 SYDVKM, per germline. CDR3 nucleotide sequence: TGTGCCAGCAGTTTGATCCAGGGGGATCAGCCCCAGCATTTT. Its translation: CASSLIQGDQPQHF.